Below, 2 T cell receptor beta chains from the same sample are listed, as sequenced in a study of control samples from healthy donors and cancer patients. The method was immunoSEQ multiplex PCR; TCRdb's version includes in-frame clones alone and lacks a portion of them. The sample records tens of thousands of clones, roughly 91% being singletons. The sequenced sample consisted of PBMCs. These receptors originate from a woman aged 45-65 years with colorectal cancer.

This clone was counted only a few times. This sequence joins TRBV12-3 or TRBV12-4 and TRBJ1-6; D is unresolved. Trimming shortened V by 5 bases and J by 9 bases, and 8 bases separated the two germline ends. This CDR3 region has 12 residues. CDR3 region: CASSTGISPLHF. The CDR3, as DNA: TGTGCCAGCAGTACGGGAATTTCACCCCTCCACTTT.

The chain employs TRBV13 and TRBJ1-3; no clear D. Germline V gene data show CDR1 as PRHDT and CDR2 as FYEKMQ (reference sequence). V was pared by 3 bases and J by 4 bases, with 13 bases between. The CDR3 length is 15 residues. The CDR3 DNA is TGTGCCAGCAGCTTCCTCGAGGAAGCCGGAAACACCATATATTTT. It codes for CASSFLEEAGNTIYF.